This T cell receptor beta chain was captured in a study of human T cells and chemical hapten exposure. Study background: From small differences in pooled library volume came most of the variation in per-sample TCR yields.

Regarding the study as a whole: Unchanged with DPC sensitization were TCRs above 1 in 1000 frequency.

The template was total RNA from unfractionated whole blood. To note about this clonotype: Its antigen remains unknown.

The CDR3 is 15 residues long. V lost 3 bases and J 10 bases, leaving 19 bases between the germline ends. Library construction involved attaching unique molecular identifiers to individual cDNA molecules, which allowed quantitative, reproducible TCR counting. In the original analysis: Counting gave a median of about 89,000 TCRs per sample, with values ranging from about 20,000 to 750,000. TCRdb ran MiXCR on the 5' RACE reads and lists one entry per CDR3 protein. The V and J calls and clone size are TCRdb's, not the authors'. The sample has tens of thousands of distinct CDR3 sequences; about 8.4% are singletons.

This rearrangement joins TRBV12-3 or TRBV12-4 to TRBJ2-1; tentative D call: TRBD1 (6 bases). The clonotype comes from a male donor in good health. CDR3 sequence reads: CASSFPGHRDSEQFF. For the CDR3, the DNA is TGTGCCAGCAGTTTCCCGGGACACCGAGACTCGGAGCAGTTCTTC.